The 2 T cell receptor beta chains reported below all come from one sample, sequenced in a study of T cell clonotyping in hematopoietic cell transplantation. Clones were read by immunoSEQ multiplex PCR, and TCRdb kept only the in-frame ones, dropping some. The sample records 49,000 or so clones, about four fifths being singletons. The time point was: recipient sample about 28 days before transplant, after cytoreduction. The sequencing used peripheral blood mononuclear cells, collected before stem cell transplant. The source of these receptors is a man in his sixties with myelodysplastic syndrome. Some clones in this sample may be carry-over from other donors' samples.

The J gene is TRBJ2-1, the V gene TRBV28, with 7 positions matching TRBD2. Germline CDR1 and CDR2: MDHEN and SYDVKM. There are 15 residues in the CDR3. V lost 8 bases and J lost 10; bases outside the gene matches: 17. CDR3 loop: CASLKGSGDLKEQFF. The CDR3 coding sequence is TGTGCCAGCTTGAAAGGGAGCGGGGATCTGAAGGAGCAGTTCTTC.

The CDR3 DNA follows: TGTGCCAGCAGTACGGTCACGAATAGCAATCAGCCCCAGCATTTT. The encoded protein is CASSTVTNSNQPQHF. The rearrangement links TRBV6-5 to TRBJ1-5; D uncertain. Between the trimmed V and J ends, which lost 5 bases and 0 bases, there was a span of 11 bases. This CDR3 spans 15 amino acids. CDR1 is MNHEY, CDR2 SVGAGI, per germline.